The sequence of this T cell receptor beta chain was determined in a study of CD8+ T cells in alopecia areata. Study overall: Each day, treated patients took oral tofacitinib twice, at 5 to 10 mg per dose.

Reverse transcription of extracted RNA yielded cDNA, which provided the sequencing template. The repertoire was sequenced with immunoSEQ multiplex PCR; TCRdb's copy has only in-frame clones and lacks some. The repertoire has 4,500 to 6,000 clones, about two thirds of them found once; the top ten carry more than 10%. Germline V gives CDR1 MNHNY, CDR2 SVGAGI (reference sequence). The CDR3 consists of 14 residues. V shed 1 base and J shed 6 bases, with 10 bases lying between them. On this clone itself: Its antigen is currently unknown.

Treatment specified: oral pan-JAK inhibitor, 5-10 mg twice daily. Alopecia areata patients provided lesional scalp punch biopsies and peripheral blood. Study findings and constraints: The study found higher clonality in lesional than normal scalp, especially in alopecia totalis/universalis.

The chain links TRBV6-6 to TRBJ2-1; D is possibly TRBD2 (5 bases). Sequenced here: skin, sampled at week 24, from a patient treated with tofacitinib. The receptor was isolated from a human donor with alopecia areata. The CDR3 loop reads CASSYLGRGNEQFF. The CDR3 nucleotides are TGTGCCAGCAGTTACTTGGGCCGGGGCAATGAGCAGTTCTTC.